Detailed here is one TCR beta chain. These data come from a study of lymphopenia after photon versus proton radiotherapy. CDR3 length: 14 residues. Germline lookup yields CDR1 SNHLY and CDR2 FYNNEI. Trimming cost V 0 bases and J 6 bases; bases outside gene matches: 5. The data were produced by immunoSEQ multiplex PCR, yet TCRdb's version contains in-frame clones alone and is incomplete. The repertoire consists of tens of thousands of clones, with approximately 82% occurring once and the leading ten covering around 1.5%. The sequence was collected from a man aged 55 to 70 with pancreatic cancer. This chain uses TRBV2 with TRBJ2-7, with 7 bases aligning to TRBD1. The material sequenced was peripheral blood, taken from a patient treated with proton-based radiotherapy. The CDR3 DNA reads TGTGCCAGCAGTGAAGCGAGAGGGGGCGGCGAGCAGTACTTC. The encoded protein is CASSEARGGGEQYF.